This T cell receptor (beta chain) was sequenced for a study of blood T cell repertoires in COVID-19. Study context: PBMCs, B-cell-depleted T cells, or T cells were the source of the cDNA or gDNA that made up the material.

Per the original data handling: Amplification of reference gene primers was used by the study to estimate nucleated cell counts. Repertoires were generated with immunoSEQ multiplex PCR, while TCRdb's copy carries only in-frame clones and drops some. The V and J calls and clone size are taken from that table; D and trimming were inferred from the DNA. The repertoire consists of about 140,000 clones, with 84% occurring once and the leading ten covering around 4.8%. CDR1 and CDR2 from the germline V gene are MGHDK and SYGVNS. Trimming pared 1 base from V and 5 bases from J, leaving 10 bases between. CDR3 length: 14 residues.

This clonotype was obtained from a human donor in a cohort sampled during active COVID-19. V is TRBV25-1 and J is TRBJ2-3; weak D call: TRBD2 (6 bases). The sample taken for sequencing was peripheral blood. The CDR3 DNA sequence: TGTGCCAGCAGTGAATGGGGGGACGGAGATACGCAGTATTTT. It yields the protein CASSEWGDGDTQYF.